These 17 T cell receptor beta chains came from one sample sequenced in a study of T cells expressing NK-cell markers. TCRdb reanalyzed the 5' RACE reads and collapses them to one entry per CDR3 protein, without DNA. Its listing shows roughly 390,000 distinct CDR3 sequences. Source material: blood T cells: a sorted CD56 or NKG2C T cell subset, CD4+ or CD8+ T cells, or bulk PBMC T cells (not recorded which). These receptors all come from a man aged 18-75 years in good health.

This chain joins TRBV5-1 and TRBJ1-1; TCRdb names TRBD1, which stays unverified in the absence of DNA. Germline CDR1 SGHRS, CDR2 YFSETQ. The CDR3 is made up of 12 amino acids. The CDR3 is CASFGTPAEAFF.

The CDR3 reads CASSFAQMGVLTF. The V call is TRBV12-3 or TRBV12-4, the J call TRBJ2-6. The CDR3 covers 13 residues.

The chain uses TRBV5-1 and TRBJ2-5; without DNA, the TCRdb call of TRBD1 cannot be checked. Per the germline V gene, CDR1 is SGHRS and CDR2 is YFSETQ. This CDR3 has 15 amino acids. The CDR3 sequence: CASRSRTGAEETQYF.

CDR3: CASKTALHEQYF. The V gene is TRBV2, the J gene TRBJ2-7; TCRdb gives TRBD2 as the D gene, but with no DNA this cannot be confirmed. CDR1 SNHLY and CDR2 FYNNEI come from the germline V gene. The CDR3 consists of 12 residues.

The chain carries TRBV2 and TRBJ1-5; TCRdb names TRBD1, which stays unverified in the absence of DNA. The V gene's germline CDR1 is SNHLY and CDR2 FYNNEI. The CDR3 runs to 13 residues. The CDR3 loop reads CASSEQRGQPQHF.

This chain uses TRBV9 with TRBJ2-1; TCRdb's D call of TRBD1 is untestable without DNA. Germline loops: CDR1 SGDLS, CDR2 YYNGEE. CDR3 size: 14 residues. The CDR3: CASSQDRGQGEQFF. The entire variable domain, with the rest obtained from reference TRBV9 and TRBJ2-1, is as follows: DSGVTQTPKHLITATGQRVTLRCSPRSGDLSVYWYQQSLDQGLQFLIQYYNGEERAKGNILERFSAQQFPDLHSELNLSSLELGDSALYFCASSQDRGQGEQFFGPGTRLTVL.

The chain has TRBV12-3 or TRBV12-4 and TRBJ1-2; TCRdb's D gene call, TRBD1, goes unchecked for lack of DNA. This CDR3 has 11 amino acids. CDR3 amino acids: CASIPGHGYTF.

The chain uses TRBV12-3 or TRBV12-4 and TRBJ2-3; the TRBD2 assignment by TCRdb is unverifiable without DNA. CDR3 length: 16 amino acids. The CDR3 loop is CASSSIGRVGTDTQYF.

This chain's CDR3 is CASSLIGVNLYNEQFF. This chain connects TRBV27 to TRBJ2-1; TCRdb returns TRBD1, unconfirmable since there is no DNA. The CDR3 is 16 residues long. Looked up from germline, CDR1 is MNHEY and CDR2 is SMNVEV (reference sequence).

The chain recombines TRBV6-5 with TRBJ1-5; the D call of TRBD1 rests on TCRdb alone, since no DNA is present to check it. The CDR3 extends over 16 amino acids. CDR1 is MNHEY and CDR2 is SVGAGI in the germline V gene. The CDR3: CASSSTGMVPHQPQHF.

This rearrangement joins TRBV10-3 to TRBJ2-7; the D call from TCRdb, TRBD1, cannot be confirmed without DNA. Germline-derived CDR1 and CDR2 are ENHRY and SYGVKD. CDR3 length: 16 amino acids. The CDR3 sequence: CAISLKRVGPGYEQYF.

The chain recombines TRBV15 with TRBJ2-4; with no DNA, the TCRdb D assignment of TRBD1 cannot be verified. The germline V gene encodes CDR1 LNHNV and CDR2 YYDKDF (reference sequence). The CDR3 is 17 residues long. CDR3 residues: CATSSKGQGAAGDIQYF.

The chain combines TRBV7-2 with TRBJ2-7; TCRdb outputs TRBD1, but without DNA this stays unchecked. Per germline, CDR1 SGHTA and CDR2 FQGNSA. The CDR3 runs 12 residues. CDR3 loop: CASTGGSVEQYF.

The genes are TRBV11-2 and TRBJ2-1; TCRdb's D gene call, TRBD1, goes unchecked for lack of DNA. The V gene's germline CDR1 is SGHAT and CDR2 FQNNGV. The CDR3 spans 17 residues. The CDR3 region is CASSLPRGRDLYNEQFF.

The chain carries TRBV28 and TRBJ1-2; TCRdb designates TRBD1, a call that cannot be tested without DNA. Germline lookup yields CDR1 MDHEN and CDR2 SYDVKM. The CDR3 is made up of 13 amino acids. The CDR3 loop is CASSPPSPYGYTF.

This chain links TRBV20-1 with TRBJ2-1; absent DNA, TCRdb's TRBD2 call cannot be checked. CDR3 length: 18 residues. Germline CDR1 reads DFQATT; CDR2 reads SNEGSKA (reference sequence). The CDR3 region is CSASWWLAGGSSYNEQFF.

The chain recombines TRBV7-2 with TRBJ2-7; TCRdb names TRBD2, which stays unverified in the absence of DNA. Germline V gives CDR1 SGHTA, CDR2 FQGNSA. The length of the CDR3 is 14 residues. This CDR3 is CASSLRGRNYEQYF. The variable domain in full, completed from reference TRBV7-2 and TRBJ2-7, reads GAGVSQSPSNKVTEKGKDVELRCDPISGHTALYWYRQSLGQGLEFLIYFQGNSAPDKSGLPSDRFSAERTGGSVSTLTIQRTQQEDSAVYLCASSLRGRNYEQYFGPGTRLTVT.